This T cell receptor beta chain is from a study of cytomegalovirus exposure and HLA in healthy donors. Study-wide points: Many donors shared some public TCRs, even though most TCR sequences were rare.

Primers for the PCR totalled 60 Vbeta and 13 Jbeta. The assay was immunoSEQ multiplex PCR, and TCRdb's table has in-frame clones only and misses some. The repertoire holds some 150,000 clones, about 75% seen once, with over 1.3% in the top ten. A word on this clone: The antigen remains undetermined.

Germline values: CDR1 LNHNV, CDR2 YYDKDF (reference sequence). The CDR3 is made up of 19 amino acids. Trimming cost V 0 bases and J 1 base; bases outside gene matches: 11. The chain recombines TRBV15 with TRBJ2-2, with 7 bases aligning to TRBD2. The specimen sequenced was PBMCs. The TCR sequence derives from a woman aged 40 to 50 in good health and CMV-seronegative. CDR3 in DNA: TGTGCCACCAGCAGAGACCCTTTGGGAGGGTTAGGGAACACCGGGGAGCTGTTTTTT. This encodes CATSRDPLGGLGNTGELFF.